Listed below are T cell receptor beta chains from one sample, sequenced in a study of T cells after posttransplantation cyclophosphamide. Generated by immunoSEQ multiplex PCR, the TCRdb table keeps only in-frame clones and is missing some. The sample yields 15,000 to 20,000 clones, approximately 78% seen once. The specimen comprised PBMCs, sampled around 410 days after allogeneic stem cell transplant with calcineurin inhibitor and methotrexate. Receptors originate from a male patient younger than 45 who received an allogeneic stem cell transplant from an unrelated donor, was CMV-positive, and had acute and chronic GVHD. The graft donor may be the source of some T cells. The conserved cysteine and the conserved F or W are not part of the CDR3 here.

TRBJ2-3 | TRBV6-6 | ASSWSGTGTDTQY
TRBJ1-1 | TRBV5-1 | VSRRGGDTEAF
TRBJ1-2 | TRBV6-6 | ASSDRVNYGYT
TRBJ2-1 | TRBV14 | ASSQRGALNEQF
TRBJ2-1 | TRBV6-6 | ASSEGLAGGYEQF
TRBJ2-1 | TRBV7-8 | ASSPPGREGNEQF
TRBJ1-1 | TRBV4-2 | ASSPGTANTEAF
TRBJ2-5 | TRBV30 | AWSRLAGPQETQY
TRBJ2-2 | TRBV7-2 | ASSQDRDPTGELF
TRBJ1-1 | TRBV28 | ASTQNTEAF
TRBJ1-2 | TRBV6-5 | ASSPQGAGGYT
TRBJ1-5 | TRBV19 | ASSDQPQH
TRBJ1-4 | TRBV7-9 | ASNLTGGDEKLF
TRBJ2-1 | TRBV5-1 | ASSLTSGVHNEQF
TRBJ2-7 | TRBV5-5 | ASTEPSPGGFTYEQY
TRBJ1-1 | TRBV11-1 | ASSPWDRGKTEAF
TRBJ1-5 | TRBV19 | ASSIGQYQPQH
TRBJ2-7 | TRBV5-4 | ASSQDRDTAWEQY